These 28 T cell receptor beta chains were sequenced from one sample in a study of T cell responses to AZD1222 COVID-19 vaccine. Profiled with immunoSEQ multiplex PCR; TCRdb holds only in-frame clones, not every one. The data hold 88,000 or so clones, with 85% to 90% observed a single time. The input for sequencing was peripheral blood, taken 28 days after the second AZD1222 dose. The receptors stem from an adult who received the AZD1222 COVID-19 vaccine.

J is TRBJ1-6 and V is TRBV5-1, with a possible D match to TRBD1 (5 bases). Trimming took off 0 bases at V and 8 bases at J, with 12 bases between the two ends. This CDR3 is 15 amino acids long. From germline, CDR1 is SGHRS and CDR2 YFSETQ. Written as DNA, the CDR3 is TGCGCCAGCAGCTTGGATGATAAAGGGGATTCACCCCTCCACTTT. This sequence encodes CASSLDDKGDSPLHF.

The chain recombines TRBV11-2 with TRBJ1-1; D gene ambiguous. In germline, CDR1 is SGHAT, CDR2 FQNNGV. This CDR3 comprises 12 residues. V was pared by 0 bases and J by 8 bases, with 7 bases between. CDR3 amino acids: CASSLDRREAFF. DNA of the CDR3: TGTGCCAGCAGCTTAGATCGGAGAGAAGCTTTCTTT.

Here the CDR3 reads CASSKPFVERGAFSIAKNIQYF. The CDR3 DNA follows: TGTGCCAGCAGCAAACCCTTTGTGGAGCGGGGGGCTTTCTCCATAGCCAAAAACATTCAGTACTTC. V gene TRBV21-1 combines with J gene TRBJ2-4; the listed D gene, TRBD2, was not tested against the DNA. TRBV21-1 is reported as a pseudogene. This CDR3 contains 22 residues.

This chain links TRBV10-2 with TRBJ1-5; no firm D call. The germline V gene has CDR1 WSHSY and CDR2 SAAADI. Deletions cut 3 bases from V and 0 bases from J, with 0 bases between. This CDR3 contains 12 residues. The CDR3 nucleotides are TGCGCCAGCAGTGATAGCAATCAGCCCCAGCATTTT. The encoded protein is CASSDSNQPQHF.

The V call is TRBV6-1, the J call TRBJ1-1; D uncertain. V shed 1 base and J shed 5 bases, with 11 bases lying between them. Germline CDR1 is MNHNS and CDR2 is SASEGT. The CDR3 consists of 14 residues. The CDR3 reads CASSEVVVGTEAFF. The CDR3 region has the DNA TGTGCCAGCAGTGAAGTCGTGGTAGGGACTGAAGCTTTCTTT.

The chain is built from TRBV19 and TRBJ1-5; 7 bases agree with TRBD1. There are 15 residues in the CDR3. V was clipped by 6 bases and J by 4 bases; unmatched bases: 9. Germline CDR1 reads LNHDA; CDR2 reads SQIVND (reference sequence). CDR3 nucleotides: TGTGCCAGTAGCACCGACAGGGCCCGAAATCAGCCCCAGCATTTT. This encodes CASSTDRARNQPQHF.

The chain couples TRBV7-6 to TRBJ1-1; no clear D. The CDR3 is 13 amino acids. V lost 2 bases to trimming and J lost 2 bases, with 6 bases between them. Germline V gene sequence: CDR1 SGHVS, CDR2 FNYEAQ. CDR3 DNA sequence: TGTGCCAGCAGCTTATTGAGAAACACTGAAGCTTTCTTT. Protein sequence: CASSLLRNTEAFF.

The chain combines TRBV6-5 with TRBJ1-1; D uncertain. Germline V CDR1 and CDR2: MNHEY, SVGAGI. The length of the CDR3 is 14 residues. Trimming removed 0 bases from V and 0 bases from J, with 5 bases in between. CDR3 amino acids: CASSYSRVNTEAFF. DNA for the CDR3: TGTGCCAGCAGTTACTCACGGGTGAACACTGAAGCTTTCTTT.

This clone is medium-sized by share. This chain joins TRBV4-1 and TRBJ2-7, with 7 bases matching TRBD2. With 3 bases clipped from V and 1 base from J, the junction kept 9 bases outside the gene matches. The CDR3 loop spans 16 amino acids. Per the germline V gene, CDR1 is MGHRA and CDR2 is YSYEKL. The CDR3 loop reads CASSQTWARGSYEQYF. The CDR3 nucleotides are TGCGCCAGCAGCCAGACATGGGCGCGGGGGTCCTACGAGCAGTACTTC.

The CDR3 here is CASSFYSVIGGEAFF. As DNA, the CDR3 is TGTGCCAGCAGCTTCTACAGCGTTATCGGTGGGGAAGCTTTCTTT. This chain joins TRBV5-6 and TRBJ1-1; D call uncertain. The CDR3 sequence is 15 residues long. V was cut by 2 bases and J by 8 bases, with 19 bases left in between. Germline V gene sequence: CDR1 SGHDT, CDR2 YYEEEE. The full variable domain, with the rest looked up from reference TRBV5-6 and TRBJ1-1, is DAGVTQSPTHLIKTRGQQVTLRCSPKSGHDTVSWYQQALGQGPQFIFQYYEEEERQRGNFPDRFSGHQFPNYSSELNVNALLLGDSALYLCASSFYSVIGGEAFFGQGTRLTVV.

The genes are TRBV7-6 and TRBJ1-6, with 9 bases matching TRBD1. The CDR3 spans 16 residues. Per germline, CDR1 SGHVS and CDR2 FNYEAQ. V shed 5 bases, J shed 7 bases, and the junction held 9 bases outside the gene matches. CDR3 in DNA: TGTGCCAGCAGCCCTAGACAGGGGGTGCGGAATTCACCCCTCCACTTT. The encoded protein is CASSPRQGVRNSPLHF.

The chain is built from TRBV7-8 and TRBJ1-3, with 7 bases matching TRBD1. This CDR3 has 15 residues. The V and J ends lost 1 base and 8 bases, in that order; junction bases with no gene match: 8. The germline CDR1 and CDR2 sequences are SGHVS and FQNEAQ. CDR3 residues: CASSLVPRGVDTIYF. The CDR3 DNA reads as TGTGCCAGCAGCTTAGTTCCCAGGGGGGTAGACACCATATATTTT.

The V gene is TRBV2, the J gene TRBJ2-1, with D possibly matching TRBD1 (7 bases). Deletions cut 7 bases from V and 6 bases from J, with 19 bases between. This CDR3 region has 15 residues. Germline CDR1 reads SNHLY; CDR2 reads FYNNEI. The DNA of the CDR3 is TGTGCCAGCACCCTAAGGGCAGGGGGGATCAATGAGCAGTTCTTC. Residues: CASTLRAGGINEQFF.

The CDR3 is CASSLVRVGRGAEKLFF. Here the CDR3 DNA reads TGTGCCAGCAGCTTAGTGCGAGTCGGCAGGGGGGCCGAAAAACTGTTTTTT. The chain joins TRBV7-2 to TRBJ1-4, with TRBD1 matching over 7 bases. V dropped 1 base and J dropped 8; count of bases not matched to a gene: 13. Germline CDR1 SGHTA, CDR2 FQGNSA. The CDR3 is made up of 17 amino acids.

V is TRBV4-1 and J is TRBJ1-2; D may be TRBD1 (5 bases). There are 14 residues in the CDR3. V was clipped by 4 bases and J by 4 bases, with 13 bases between them. Germline V gives CDR1 MGHRA, CDR2 YSYEKL. This CDR3 reads CASSLARVGYGYTF. CDR3 DNA sequence: TGCGCCAGCAGCCTCGCCAGGGTCGGCTATGGCTACACCTTC.

The chain employs TRBV19 and TRBJ2-4, with D perhaps TRBD1 or TRBD2 (5 bases each). Trimming cost V 3 bases and J 5 bases, with 11 bases left between them. CDR3 length: 14 amino acids. Per the germline V gene, CDR1 is LNHDA and CDR2 is SQIVND (reference sequence). In DNA, the CDR3 is TGTGCCAGTAGTATCCGGGACCCGGAAAACATTCAGTACTTC. As protein: CASSIRDPENIQYF.

This chain connects TRBV7-3 to TRBJ2-2, with D maybe TRBD1 (5 bases). The V end was cut by 5 bases, the J end by 2 bases, with 15 bases between. Looked up from germline, CDR1 is SGHTA and CDR2 is FQGTGA. This CDR3 comprises 16 residues. The CDR3 spells CASSNQGRVNTGELFF. The CDR3 DNA follows: TGTGCCAGCAGCAACCAGGGCCGGGTAAACACCGGGGAGCTGTTTTTT.

This sequence joins TRBV7-8 and TRBJ2-5, with TRBD1 matching over 7 bases. CDR3 length equals 13 residues. The germline gives CDR1 SGHVS, CDR2 FQNEAQ. Germline trimming cut 3 bases from V and 9 bases from J; bases unmatched to any gene: 7. Here the CDR3 reads CASSLVQDRAQYF. CDR3 DNA: TGTGCCAGCAGCTTGGTACAAGACAGGGCCCAGTACTTC.

This chain uses TRBV25-1 with TRBJ1-4; 7 nucleotides match TRBD1. V gave up 0 bases and J gave up 10 bases; unmatched junction bases: 8. Looked up from germline, CDR1 is MGHDK and CDR2 is SYGVNS. The CDR3 sequence is 15 residues long. CDR3 nucleotides: TGTGCCAGCAGTGAATATTCCCAGGGGGACGGAAAACTGTTTTTT. This sequence encodes CASSEYSQGDGKLFF.

A single count supports this clone. The chain carries TRBV3-1 (or the pseudogene TRBV3-2) and TRBJ1-6; D not resolved. CDR1 LGHDT and CDR2 YNNKEL come from the germline V gene (reference sequence). The CDR3 runs to 16 residues. Trimming took off 4 bases at V and 7 bases at J, with 17 bases between the two ends. The CDR3 sequence: CASSLFMEPRNSPLHF. CDR3 sequence (DNA): TGTGCCAGCAGCCTATTTATGGAGCCGAGGAATTCACCCCTCCACTTT.

This chain joins TRBV6-6 and TRBJ1-4; a weak D match, TRBD1 (5 bases). The CDR3 runs to 14 residues. Germline assignment: CDR1 MNHNY and CDR2 SVGAGI (reference sequence). V gave up 5 bases and J gave up 8 bases, with 15 bases separating them. The CDR3 loop is CASSPGEGREKLFF. The CDR3 region has the DNA TGTGCCAGCAGTCCCGGGGAGGGACGGGAAAAACTGTTTTTT.

The V gene is TRBV6-2 or TRBV6-3, the J gene TRBJ1-4, with 9 bases identical to TRBD1. CDR3 length equals 14 residues. The V gene's germline CDR1 is MNHEY and CDR2 SVGEGT. The trim removed 5 bases at V and 7 bases at J, leaving 5 bases unmatched. CDR3 amino acids: CASSHRDRVEKLFF. The CDR3 coding sequence is TGTGCCAGCAGTCACCGGGACAGGGTTGAAAAACTGTTTTTT.

This chain links TRBV7-9 with TRBJ1-6, with TRBD1 matching over 10 bases. The CDR3 is 14 amino acids. Germline lookup yields CDR1 SEHNR and CDR2 FQNEAQ (reference sequence). Germline trimming cut 5 bases from V and 7 bases from J; bases unmatched to any gene: 2. The CDR3 sequence: CASSPDRGNSPLHF. The CDR3 region has the DNA TGTGCCAGCAGCCCGGACAGGGGGAATTCACCCCTCCACTTT.

This chain joins TRBV30 and TRBJ1-5, with a weak D call TRBD1 (6 bases). Trimming removed 0 bases at V and 7 bases at J, with 10 bases between. Germline CDR1 is GTSNPN and CDR2 is SVGIG (reference sequence). CDR3 size: 13 residues. The CDR3 sequence is CAWSVRGRQPQHF. CDR3 nucleotide sequence: TGTGCCTGGAGTGTAAGGGGGAGGCAGCCCCAGCATTTT.

The sample holds a few counts of this clone. The V call is TRBV27, the J call TRBJ1-5, with a possible D match to TRBD1 (6 bases). The CDR3 covers 16 residues. The germline CDR1 and CDR2 sequences are MNHEY and SMNVEV (reference sequence). With 5 bases removed from V and 0 bases from J, the gap between germline ends came to 14 bases. The CDR3, as DNA: TGTGCCAGCAGTCCCGGACAGACTCTTAGCAATCAGCCCCAGCATTTT. It codes for CASSPGQTLSNQPQHF.

The V gene is TRBV11-2, the J gene TRBJ2-3, with 9 bases matching TRBD2. Trimming cost V 5 bases and J 5 bases; bases outside gene matches: 17. This CDR3 is built from 18 residues. The germline CDR1 and CDR2 sequences are SGHAT and FQNNGV. The CDR3 reads CASSARVSGGLRVDTQYF. CDR3 DNA: TGTGCCAGCAGCGCCCGTGTTAGCGGGGGCCTTCGAGTAGATACGCAGTATTTT. The whole variable domain, filled in from reference TRBV11-2 and TRBJ2-3, reads EAGVAQSPRYKIIEKRQSVAFWCNPISGHATLYWYQQILGQGPKLLIQFQNNGVVDDSQLPKDRFSAERLKGVDSTLKIQPAKLEDSAVYLCASSARVSGGLRVDTQYFGPGTRLTVL.

CDR3 sequence (DNA): TGTGCCAGCAGCCCATCCGGCTATGGGACAGAGATTAACTATGGCTACACCTTC. Translated, it gives CASSPSGYGTEINYGYTF. The chain joins TRBV7-9 to TRBJ1-2; the match to TRBD1 covers 7 bases. This CDR3 is 18 amino acids long. The V segment lost 5 bases and the J segment 1 base; nucleotides outside the gene matches: 16. Germline-derived CDR1 and CDR2 are SEHNR and FQNEAQ (reference sequence).

The gene calls are TRBV6-5 and TRBJ1-3, with 7 bases identical to TRBD1. J lost 0 bases, V lost 4 bases, and 3 bases had no gene match. Germline values: CDR1 MNHEY, CDR2 SVGAGI. The CDR3 totals 15 residues. CDR3 bases: TGTGCCAGCAGTTTCTCAGGGGGCTCTGGAAACACCATATATTTT. It codes for CASSFSGGSGNTIYF.